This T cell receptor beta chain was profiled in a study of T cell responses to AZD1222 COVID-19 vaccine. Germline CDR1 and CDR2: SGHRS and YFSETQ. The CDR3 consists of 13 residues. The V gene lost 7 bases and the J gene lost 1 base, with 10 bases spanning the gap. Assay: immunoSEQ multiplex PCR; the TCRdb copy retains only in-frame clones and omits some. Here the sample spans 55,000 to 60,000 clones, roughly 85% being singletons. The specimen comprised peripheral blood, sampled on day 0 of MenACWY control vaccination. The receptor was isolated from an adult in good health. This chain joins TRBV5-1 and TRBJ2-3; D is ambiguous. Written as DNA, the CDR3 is TGCGCCAGCCGCCCACTACGCACAGATACGCAGTATTTT. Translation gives CASRPLRTDTQYF. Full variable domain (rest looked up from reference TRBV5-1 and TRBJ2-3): KAGVTQTPRYLIKTRGQQVTLSCSPISGHRSVSWYQQTPGQGLQFLFEYFSETQRNKGNFPGRFSGRQFSNSRSEMNVSTLELGDSALYLCASRPLRTDTQYFGPGTRLTVL.